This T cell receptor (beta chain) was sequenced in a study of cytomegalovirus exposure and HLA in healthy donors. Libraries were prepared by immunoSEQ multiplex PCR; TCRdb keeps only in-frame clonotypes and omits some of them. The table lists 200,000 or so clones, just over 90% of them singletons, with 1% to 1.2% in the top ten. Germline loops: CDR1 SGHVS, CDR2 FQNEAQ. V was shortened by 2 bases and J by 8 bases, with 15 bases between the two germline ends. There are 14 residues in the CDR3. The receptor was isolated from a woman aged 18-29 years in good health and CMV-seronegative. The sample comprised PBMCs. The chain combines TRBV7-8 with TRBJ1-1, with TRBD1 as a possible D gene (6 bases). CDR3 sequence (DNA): TGTGCCAGCAGCTTATTGGGCAGCGACAGGGAAGCTTTCTTT. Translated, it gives CASSLLGSDREAFF.